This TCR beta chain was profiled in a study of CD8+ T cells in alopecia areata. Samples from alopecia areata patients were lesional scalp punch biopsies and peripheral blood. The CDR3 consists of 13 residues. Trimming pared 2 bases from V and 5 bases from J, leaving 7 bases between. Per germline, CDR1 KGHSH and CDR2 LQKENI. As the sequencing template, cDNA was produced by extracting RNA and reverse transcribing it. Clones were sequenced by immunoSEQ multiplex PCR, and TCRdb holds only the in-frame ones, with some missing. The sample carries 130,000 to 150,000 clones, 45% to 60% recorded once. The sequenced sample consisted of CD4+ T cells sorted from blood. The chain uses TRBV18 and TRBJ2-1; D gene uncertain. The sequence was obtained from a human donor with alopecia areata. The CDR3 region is CASSPSANNEQFF. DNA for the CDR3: TGTGCCAGCTCACCATCAGCGAACAATGAGCAGTTCTTC.